This TCR beta chain was captured in a study of blood T cell repertoires in COVID-19. Across the whole study: The United States, Italy and Spain supplied acute and convalescent COVID-19 samples. The analysed material was cDNA or gDNA that came from T cells, B-cell-depleted T cells, or PBMCs.

Under the authors' procedure: Reference gene primer amplification yielded estimated nucleated cell counts. TCRdb keeps only in-frame clones here, not all; method: immunoSEQ multiplex PCR. From that table come the V and J calls and clone size; the DNA was used to work out D and trimming. The sample has more than 250,000 clones, 75% to 85% seen once. With regard to this clone: Different DNA sequences within this sample yield the same CDR3.

Trimming cost V 4 bases and J 2 bases, with 12 bases left between them. The CDR3 has 14 residues. Germline CDR1 is KGHSH and CDR2 is LQKENI. The sequencing input was peripheral blood. The sequence was obtained from a man aged 45-65 years with active or convalescent COVID-19. The V and J genes are TRBV18 and TRBJ2-7, with a tentative D call TRBD2 (6 bases). As DNA, the CDR3 is TGTGCCAGCTCACGGGCCGGCGGGGCCTACGAGCAGTACTTC. Translation: CASSRAGGAYEQYF. The complete variable domain, with remaining parts taken from reference TRBV18 and TRBJ2-7, reads NAGVMQNPRHLVRRRGQEARLRCSPMKGHSHVYWYRQLPEEGLKFMVYLQKENIIDESGMPKERFSAEFPKEGPSILRIQQVVRGDSAAYFCASSRAGGAYEQYFGPGTRLTVT.